This entry lists 9 T cell receptor beta chains sequenced from one sample in a study of naive and memory T cell subsets. An equimolar mix of two oligonucleotides served as the beta constant-region primer for TRBC1 and TRBC2. MiXCR, run by TCRdb on the UMI-ligation and nested PCR reads, gives a single entry per CDR3 protein. The sample shows over 75,000 distinct CDR3 sequences, about an eighth of them seen only once. Sample: central memory CD4+ T cells from blood. These receptor sequences come from a human donor in good health.

The chain combines TRBV10-1 with TRBJ2-6; D may be TRBD1 (6 bases). V was trimmed by 5 bases and J by 0 bases, leaving 8 bases between them. Germline-derived CDR1 and CDR2 are WNHNN and SYGVQD (reference sequence). The CDR3 loop spans 15 amino acids. CDR3 residues: CASSQQGSGANVLTF. Written as DNA, the CDR3 is TGCGCCAGCAGTCAACAGGGCTCTGGGGCCAACGTCCTGACTTTC.

Relative to its sample, this clonotype is medium-sized. J is TRBJ1-2 and V is TRBV7-2; weak D call: TRBD1 (5 bases). CDR1 is SGHTA and CDR2 is FQGNSA in the germline V gene. The length of the CDR3 is 15 residues. V was clipped by 1 base and J by 4 bases, with 13 bases between them. DNA of the CDR3: TGTGCCAGCAGCTTAGTCCAGGGAACTGCCTATGGCTACACCTTC. It specifies CASSLVQGTAYGYTF. Looking up the rest from reference TRBV7-2 and TRBJ1-2 gives the full variable domain: GAGVSQSPSNKVTEKGKDVELRCDPISGHTALYWYRQSLGQGLEFLIYFQGNSAPDKSGLPSDRFSAERTGGSVSTLTIQRTQQEDSAVYLCASSLVQGTAYGYTFGSGTRLTVV.

V is TRBV6-1 and J is TRBJ1-2; 8 bases map to TRBD1. Germline CDR1 is MNHNS and CDR2 is SASEGT. This CDR3 has 15 residues. V gave up 7 bases and J gave up 2 bases; unmatched junction bases: 9. The CDR3 DNA reads TGTGCCAGCAAGGGATTGGACAGGGTGAACTATGGCTACACCTTC. Encoded protein: CASKGLDRVNYGYTF.

This clonotype was seen repeatedly, ten times or more. In DNA, the CDR3 is TGTGCCAGCAGTTCCCGACGGACTAGCGGGATCGGAGAGACCCAGTACTTC. Translation gives CASSSRRTSGIGETQYF. The rearrangement links TRBV28 to TRBJ2-5; 12 nucleotides align to TRBD2. This CDR3 has 17 amino acids. Germline assignment: CDR1 MDHEN and CDR2 SYDVKM. V lost 4 bases and J lost 4; bases outside the gene matches: 10. Drawing the rest from reference TRBV28 and TRBJ2-5, the complete variable domain is DVKVTQSSRYLVKRTGEKVFLECVQDMDHENMFWYRQDPGLGLRLIYFSYDVKMKEKGDIPEGYSVSREKKERFSLILESASTNQTSMYLCASSSRRTSGIGETQYFGPGTRLLVL.

This clonotype has at least ten counts. The chain carries TRBV7-2 and TRBJ2-7; 10 nucleotides align to TRBD2. The CDR3 has 16 amino acids. Trimming removed 2 bases from V and 4 bases from J; junction bases left unmatched: 8. CDR1 is SGHTA and CDR2 is FQGNSA in the germline V gene. CDR3 coding DNA: TGTGCCAGCAGCTTAATGGGTCTAGCGGGAGCTTACGAGCAGTACTTC. Its translation: CASSLMGLAGAYEQYF.

This clonotype was seen at least ten times. This sequence joins TRBV15 and TRBJ1-6; TRBD1 matches at 8 bases. CDR3 size: 16 residues. Trimming removed 4 bases from V and 7 bases from J; junction bases left unmatched: 9. Germline V gives CDR1 LNHNV, CDR2 YYDKDF (reference sequence). CDR3 nucleotides: TGTGCCACCAGCAAAGACGACAGGGGTAGAAATTCACCCCTCCACTTT. Translated, it gives CATSKDDRGRNSPLHF.

This clonotype was counted at least ten times. J is TRBJ2-3 and V is TRBV27; possible D gene TRBD2, 6 bases. CDR3 length equals 13 residues. Per germline, CDR1 MNHEY and CDR2 SMNVEV (reference sequence). V was trimmed by 7 bases and J by 3 bases, leaving 11 bases between them. As DNA, the CDR3 is TGTGCCAGCACGGGACTTGGAACAGATACGCAGTATTTT. It specifies CASTGLGTDTQYF.

The chain employs TRBV19 and TRBJ2-7; D perhaps matches TRBD1 (5 bases). This CDR3 is 15 amino acids long. CDR1 is LNHDA and CDR2 is SQIVND in the germline V gene (reference sequence). The ends were cut back, 6 bases at V and 5 bases at J, with 20 bases in the middle. The CDR3 region has the DNA TGTGCCAGTAGCCCGACAGCTAGGGCCTCTCACGAGCAGTACTTC. Translation gives CASSPTARASHEQYF.

CDR3 region: CAIHLSGANVLTF. In DNA, the CDR3 is TGTGCCATCCACCTCTCTGGGGCCAACGTCCTGACTTTC. This chain uses TRBV6-1 with TRBJ2-6, with D uncertain. The CDR3 contains 13 residues. Per germline, CDR1 MNHNS and CDR2 SASEGT. The V end lost 10 bases, the J end lost 0 bases, and 7 bases lay between the germline ends.